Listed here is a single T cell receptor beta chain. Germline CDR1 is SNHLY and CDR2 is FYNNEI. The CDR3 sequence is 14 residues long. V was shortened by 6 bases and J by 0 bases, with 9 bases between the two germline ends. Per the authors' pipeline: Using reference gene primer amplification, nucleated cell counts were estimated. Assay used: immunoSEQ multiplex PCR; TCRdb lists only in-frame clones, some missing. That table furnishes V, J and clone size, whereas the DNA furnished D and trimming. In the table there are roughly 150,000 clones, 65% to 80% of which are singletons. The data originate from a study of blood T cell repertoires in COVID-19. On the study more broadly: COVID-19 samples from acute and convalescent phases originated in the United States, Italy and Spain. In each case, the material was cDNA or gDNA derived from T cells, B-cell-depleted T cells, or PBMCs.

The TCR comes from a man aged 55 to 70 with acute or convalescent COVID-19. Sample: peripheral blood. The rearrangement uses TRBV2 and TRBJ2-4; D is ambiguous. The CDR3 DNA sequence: TGTGCCAGCAGAGACACATTAGCCAAAAACATTCAGTACTTC. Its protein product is CASRDTLAKNIQYF.